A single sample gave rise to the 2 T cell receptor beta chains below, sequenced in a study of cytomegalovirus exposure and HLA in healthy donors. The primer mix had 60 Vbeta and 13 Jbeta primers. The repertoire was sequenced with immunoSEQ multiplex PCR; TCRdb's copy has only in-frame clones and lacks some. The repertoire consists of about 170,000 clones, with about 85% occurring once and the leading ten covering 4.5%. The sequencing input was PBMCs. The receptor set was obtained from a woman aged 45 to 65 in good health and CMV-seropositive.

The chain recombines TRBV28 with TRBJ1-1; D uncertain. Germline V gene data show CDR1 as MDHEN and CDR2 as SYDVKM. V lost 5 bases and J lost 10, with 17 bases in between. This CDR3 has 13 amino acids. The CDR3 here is CASSKRPPGGAFF. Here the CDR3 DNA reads TGTGCCAGCAGTAAAAGACCCCCCGGCGGAGCTTTCTTT.

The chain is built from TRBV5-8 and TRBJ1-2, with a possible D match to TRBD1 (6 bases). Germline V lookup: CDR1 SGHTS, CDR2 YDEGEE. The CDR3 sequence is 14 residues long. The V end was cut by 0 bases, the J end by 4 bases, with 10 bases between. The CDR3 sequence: CASSLGQGPYGYTF. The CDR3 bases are TGTGCCAGCAGCTTGGGGCAGGGGCCCTATGGCTACACCTTC.